This record looks at one TCR beta chain sequence and its context. Authors' methods: Estimated nucleated cell counts came from reference gene primer amplification. TCRdb's table, derived via immunoSEQ multiplex PCR, lists solely in-frame clones and lacks some. That table gives V, J and clone size, and the DNA gave D and trimming. Among 120,000 to 150,000 clones listed, around 87% were seen once. The data stem from a study of blood T cell repertoires in COVID-19. Looking at the study overall: Acute and convalescent COVID-19 samples came from the United States, Italy and Spain. From T cells, B-cell-depleted T cells, or PBMCs came the material, which was cDNA or gDNA.

Trimming cost V 1 base and J 2 bases; bases outside gene matches: 3. Per the germline V gene, CDR1 is LGHDT and CDR2 is YNNKEL (reference sequence). CDR3 length: 15 amino acids. What was sequenced was peripheral blood. The chain uses TRBV3-1 (or the pseudogene TRBV3-2) and TRBJ2-7, with 9 bases fitting TRBD2. This TCR was sampled from a man aged 50 or older who had recovered from COVID-19. CDR3 sequence: CASSQVSGGPYEQYF. Here the CDR3 DNA reads TGTGCCAGCAGCCAAGTTAGCGGGGGCCCCTACGAGCAGTACTTC.